This T cell receptor (beta chain) was sequenced for a study of T cell responses to AZD1222 COVID-19 vaccine (dated by TCRdb to the early 2020s). Study-level background: AZD1222 recipients with second doses at about 4 weeks or about 12 weeks were pooled, because spike-specific TCR depth and breadth did not differ between schedules. TCR sequencing was performed for 230 to 250 trial participants, of whom about 200 were given two doses of AZD1222 and approximately 26 were given two doses of MenACWY control vaccine. Trial participants were enrolled into age subgroups of 18-55, 56-69 and 70-plus years, which contained about 150, 28 and 57 TCR-sequenced participants, respectively. Broad study findings and their caveats: CD4 TCRs associated with the vaccine covered the entire spike protein, and the dominant responses were in regions 160-218 and 743-854. Conclusions about previously exposed vaccinees are limited because only a handful of AZD1222 recipients were SARS-CoV-2 seropositive at baseline. After two AZD1222 doses, both the breadth and the depth of spike-specific TCRs were significantly higher than at day 0 and than in MenACWY recipients. In the small 56-69-year group, the increase in depth fell short of significance, most likely because of low power. Because no day 14 peak-response samples were available, the repertoires could be characterized only after the peak T cell response. Reportedly, close to half of the unique spike-specific TCRs recognized epitopes lying outside the regions that are mutated in the B.1.351 and B.1.1.7 variants. Most participants were white British and females outnumbered males, and the authors suggested that clonal diversity may have been underestimated.

The meaning of the sample's time point label: baseline before first vaccination. Vaccinee samples came from UK trials COV001 and COV002, including a single-blind randomized controlled phase 2/3 trial of AZD1222 (ChAdOx1 nCoV-19) in healthy adults. For TCRbeta chain sequencing, PBMC samples from trial participants were taken at day 0 and at day 28 after the second dose. CDR3 length: 14 amino acids, cysteine to phenylalanine. The retained sequence is limited to the CDR3, 42 bases, with the frame set at the first base. The germline V gene sets CDR1 to KGHDR and CDR2 to SFDVKD. The germline V and J ends show losses of 7 bases and 7 bases respectively, and no gene match explains 8 bases of the junction. This clone was detected once. There is no known antigen for this receptor. There are no base qualities to consult, and no much larger clone falls within one base. The CDR3 regions of human TCRbeta chains were analyzed by immunosequencing. The original pipeline was this. TCRs in the repertoires were matched against a reference library of SARS-CoV-2-specific TCRs that had been generated with the MIRA antigen-specificity platform. Breadth was defined as the fraction of unique TCRs that were SARS-CoV-2-associated, and depth was defined as the fraction of total T cells that were SARS-CoV-2-associated. Using the MIRA data, each spike-specific TCR was mapped to the spike region that the TCR reacts to and placed in a CD4 or CD8 class. Log10-transformed breadth and depth values were compared by one-way ANOVA with Sidak's multiple comparisons tests. TCRdb re-hosts the immuneACCESS table, in-frame sequences only. Its copies lack some clones; in the studies checked, an unresolved V gene accounts for under half of them, and the cause for the rest is not known. V and J calls and clone size follow that table, whereas D and trimming were derived from the DNA. This sample gives approximately 120,000 clones in total; about 85% of them show up just once. The ten top clones hold 4% to 6% of the sample.

The receptor was isolated from an adult in good health. Sequencing was performed on peripheral blood, taken on day 0 of AZD1222 vaccination. The sequence is built from TRBV24-1 and TRBJ1-5, with 8 central nucleotides matching TRBD1. CDR3 protein: CATSAGGRKQPQHF. The bases read TGTGCCACCAGCGCAGGGGGCCGTAAGCAGCCCCAGCATTTT.